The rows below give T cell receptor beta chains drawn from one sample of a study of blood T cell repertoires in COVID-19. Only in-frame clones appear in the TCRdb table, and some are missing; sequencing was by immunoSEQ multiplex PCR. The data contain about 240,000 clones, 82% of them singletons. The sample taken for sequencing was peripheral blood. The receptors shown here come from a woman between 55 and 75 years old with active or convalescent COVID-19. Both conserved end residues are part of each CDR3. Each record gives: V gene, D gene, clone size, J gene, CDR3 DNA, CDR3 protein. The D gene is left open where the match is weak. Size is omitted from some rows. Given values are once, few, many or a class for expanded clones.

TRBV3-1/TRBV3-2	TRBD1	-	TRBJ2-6	TGTGCCAGCAGCCAAGGCCTAGGCAGGGGGACAGGTCTCTCTGGGGCCAACGTCCTGACTTTC	CASSQGLGRGTGLSGANVLTF
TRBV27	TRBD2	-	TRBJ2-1	TGTGCCAGCAGTTTGACGGGACTAGCGGGGAACAATGAGCAGTTCTTC	CASSLTGLAGNNEQFF
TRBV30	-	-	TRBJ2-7	TGTGCCTGGAGTGGTAGTTACGAGCAGTACTTC	CAWSGSYEQYF
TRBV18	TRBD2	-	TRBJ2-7	TGTGCCAGCTCACCTCTGACGGAGACTAGCCACGAGCAGTACTTC	CASSPLTETSHEQYF
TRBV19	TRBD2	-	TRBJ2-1	TGTGCCAGTACCCCCGGACTAGCGGGGCACAATGAGCAGTTCTTC	CASTPGLAGHNEQFF
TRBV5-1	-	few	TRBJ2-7	TGCGCCAGCAGCCAGGGACTGGCTACCTACGAGCAGTACTTC	CASSQGLATYEQYF
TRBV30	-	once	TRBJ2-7	TGTGCCTGGAGGCACCTCCGGGACTGGGGGGTATACGAGCAGTACTTC	CAWRHLRDWGVYEQYF
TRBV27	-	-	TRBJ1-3	TGTGCCAGCAGTCCCACTAGGGCGGGCGGAAACACCATATATTTT	CASSPTRAGGNTIYF
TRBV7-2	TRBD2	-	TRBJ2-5	TGTGCCAGCAACCAACCGGGACTAGCGGGCCCAAACCAAGAGACCCAGTACTTC	CASNQPGLAGPNQETQYF
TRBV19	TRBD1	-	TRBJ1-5	TGTGCCAGTAGTATGGGGACAGGGGCGCAGCCCCAGCATTTT	CASSMGTGAQPQHF
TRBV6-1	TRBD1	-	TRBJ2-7	TGTGCCAGCAGTGAAGGACAGGGGGTCAACGAGCAGTACTTC	CASSEGQGVNEQYF
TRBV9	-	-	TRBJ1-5	TGTGCCAGCAGCGTAGCTACGGGACAGCCCCAGCATTTT	CASSVATGQPQHF
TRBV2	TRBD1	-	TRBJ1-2	TGTGCCAGCAGGGGAATTACAGGGGGCCCCTATGGCTACACCTTC	CASRGITGGPYGYTF
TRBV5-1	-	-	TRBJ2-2	TGCGCCAGCAGCTCACGGACCCGACAGACAAACACCGGGGAGCTGTTTTTT	CASSSRTRQTNTGELFF